These 4 T cell receptor beta chains came from one sample sequenced in a study of T cell repertoires in cytomegalovirus infection. TCRdb used MiXCR to reprocess the reads, holding one entry per CDR3 protein. The sample lists about 600,000 distinct CDR3 sequences, roughly 24% occurring once. The sequencing sample was made of CD8+ T cells from PBMCs. These receptor sequences come from a human donor in good health (CMV status not recorded). Some clones in this sample may be carry-over from other donors' samples.

This clonotype was recorded at least ten times. The chain uses TRBV7-3 and TRBJ2-5, with 15 positions matching TRBD2. V dropped 4 bases and J dropped 5; count of bases not matched to a gene: 11. The CDR3 loop spans 18 amino acids. Germline values: CDR1 SGHTA, CDR2 FQGTGA. CDR3 DNA: TGTGCCAGCAGCTCCCTCGGACTAGCGGGGGGGCCACTCGAGACCCAGTACTTC. It specifies CASSSLGLAGGPLETQYF.

The chain has TRBV6-6 and TRBJ2-5; the D gene is possibly TRBD1 (5 bases). This CDR3 contains 14 residues. Germline V gene lookup returns CDR1 MNHNY and CDR2 SVGAGI (reference sequence). V lost 4 bases to trimming and J lost 2 bases, with 11 bases between them. The CDR3: CASSSWYRQETQYF. CDR3 DNA: TGTGCCAGCAGTTCTTGGTACAGGCAAGAGACCCAGTACTTC.

This clonotype was seen a handful of times. The chain links TRBV2 to TRBJ2-7; unclear D gene. Germline CDR1 and CDR2: SNHLY and FYNNEI. CDR3 length: 14 amino acids. Trimming pared 7 bases from V and 2 bases from J, leaving 15 bases between. CDR3: CASIKSATPYEQYF. The CDR3 DNA reads as TGTGCCAGCATTAAGTCGGCAACTCCCTACGAGCAGTACTTC.

This chain uses TRBV7-9 with TRBJ1-5; perhaps TRBD1 as D (5 bases). The V gene lost 8 bases and the J gene lost 0 bases, with 23 bases spanning the gap. The germline V gene has CDR1 SEHNR and CDR2 FQNEAQ (reference sequence). This CDR3 is built from 18 residues. CDR3 nucleotides: TGTGCCAGCCTACTCGGCCCGGCCAGGGACTATAGCAATCAGCCCCAGCATTTT. As protein: CASLLGPARDYSNQPQHF.